These T cell receptor beta chains were read from a single sample in a study of human CD4 T cells and Enterobacteriaceae. Generated by immunoSEQ multiplex PCR, the TCRdb table keeps only in-frame clones and is missing some. The sample has some 26,000 clones; 70% to 90% are singletons. Specimen: memory CD4+ T cells from blood. Source of these receptors: a human donor in good health. Both conserved end residues are part of each CDR3. Fields, in order: D gene, V gene, J gene, CDR3 protein. D genes are given only for firm matches.

d_gene: TRBD1; v_gene: TRBV6-5; j_gene: TRBJ2-7; CDR3aa: CASRSQGQGVGEQYF
d_gene: NA; v_gene: TRBV11-2; j_gene: TRBJ2-7; CDR3aa: CASSQGWLGQYF
d_gene: TRBD2; v_gene: TRBV5-6; j_gene: TRBJ2-6; CDR3aa: CASSFVREGSGANVLTF
d_gene: NA; v_gene: TRBV11-2; j_gene: TRBJ1-1; CDR3aa: CASSLGPGGNTEAFF
d_gene: TRBD2; v_gene: TRBV6-1; j_gene: TRBJ2-1; CDR3aa: CASSETASGSNEQFF
d_gene: NA; v_gene: TRBV18; j_gene: TRBJ1-2; CDR3aa: CASSYDGVNYGYTF
d_gene: NA; v_gene: TRBV6-5; j_gene: TRBJ1-6; CDR3aa: CASRQGEEYSPLHF
d_gene: NA; v_gene: TRBV7-8; j_gene: TRBJ2-4; CDR3aa: CASSPPRSDIQYF
d_gene: TRBD1; v_gene: TRBV29-1; j_gene: TRBJ2-1; CDR3aa: CSVGTGGYNEQFF
d_gene: TRBD2; v_gene: TRBV27; j_gene: TRBJ2-1; CDR3aa: CASSFLGGSGIDEQFF
d_gene: NA; v_gene: TRBV10-3; j_gene: TRBJ2-3; CDR3aa: CAISESGLRGDTQYF
d_gene: NA; v_gene: TRBV10-3; j_gene: TRBJ2-7; CDR3aa: CATEKRSGVDYEQYF
d_gene: TRBD1; v_gene: TRBV13; j_gene: TRBJ2-3; CDR3aa: CASSSISKPGQGTSTDTQYF
d_gene: TRBD2; v_gene: TRBV2; j_gene: TRBJ2-1; CDR3aa: CASSQTSAGRGEQFF
d_gene: NA; v_gene: TRBV10-3; j_gene: TRBJ2-3; CDR3aa: CAISESPQRWGYF
d_gene: TRBD1; v_gene: TRBV9; j_gene: TRBJ2-3; CDR3aa: CASSVGTGGTDTQYF
d_gene: TRBD2; v_gene: TRBV5-1; j_gene: TRBJ2-5; CDR3aa: CATGTSGGQYQETQYF
d_gene: NA; v_gene: TRBV28; j_gene: TRBJ1-1; CDR3aa: CASSSTLGMNTEAFF
d_gene: NA; v_gene: TRBV5-1; j_gene: TRBJ2-5; CDR3aa: CASSNEGLGTQYF
d_gene: NA; v_gene: TRBV5-8; j_gene: TRBJ2-5; CDR3aa: CASSLEADKTQYF
d_gene: TRBD1; v_gene: TRBV13; j_gene: TRBJ1-4; CDR3aa: CASSLDRRGEKLFF
d_gene: TRBD2; v_gene: TRBV6-6; j_gene: TRBJ2-2; CDR3aa: CASGTSGGLAGELFF
d_gene: NA; v_gene: TRBV27; j_gene: TRBJ2-7; CDR3aa: CASSSTATYEQYF
d_gene: NA; v_gene: TRBV2; j_gene: TRBJ1-3; CDR3aa: CASSSRLYTIYF
d_gene: NA; v_gene: TRBV28; j_gene: TRBJ2-6; CDR3aa: CASSSNGAGANVLTF
d_gene: NA; v_gene: TRBV4-2; j_gene: TRBJ2-1; CDR3aa: CASSQELGREDNEQFF
d_gene: NA; v_gene: TRBV28; j_gene: TRBJ1-1; CDR3aa: CASSLRGVTNTEAFF
d_gene: NA; v_gene: TRBV21-1; j_gene: TRBJ2-1; CDR3aa: CASSKWSHNEQFF
d_gene: NA; v_gene: TRBV30; j_gene: TRBJ1-2; CDR3aa: CAWSLGINYGYTF
d_gene: NA; v_gene: TRBV15; j_gene: TRBJ2-3; CDR3aa: CATSRGRQLRDTQYF
d_gene: NA; v_gene: TRBV20-1; j_gene: TRBJ2-1; CDR3aa: CSAGSVNEQFF
d_gene: NA; v_gene: TRBV4-1; j_gene: TRBJ2-7; CDR3aa: CASSPEGPPYEQYF
d_gene: NA; v_gene: TRBV27; j_gene: TRBJ1-1; CDR3aa: CASSLLAGATEAFF
d_gene: NA; v_gene: TRBV30; j_gene: TRBJ1-6; CDR3aa: CAWDKIMGNSPLHF
d_gene: NA; v_gene: TRBV5-1; j_gene: TRBJ1-2; CDR3aa: CASSENGGYGYTF
d_gene: NA; v_gene: TRBV5-1; j_gene: TRBJ1-1; CDR3aa: CATAVRVGTEAFF
d_gene: TRBD1; v_gene: TRBV2; j_gene: TRBJ2-3; CDR3aa: CASSEQGAPDTQYF
d_gene: NA; v_gene: TRBV27; j_gene: TRBJ1-1; CDR3aa: CASRGRGSAQTEAFF
d_gene: NA; v_gene: TRBV27; j_gene: TRBJ1-4; CDR3aa: CASGRGRINEKLFF
d_gene: TRBD1; v_gene: TRBV6-5; j_gene: TRBJ2-7; CDR3aa: CASHDTGGEQYF
d_gene: TRBD1; v_gene: TRBV7-2; j_gene: TRBJ2-1; CDR3aa: CASTPGGSVGPQFF
d_gene: NA; v_gene: TRBV7-9; j_gene: TRBJ1-1; CDR3aa: CASSLGGPGNTEAFF
d_gene: NA; v_gene: TRBV6-1; j_gene: TRBJ2-5; CDR3aa: CASSEVFGETQYF
d_gene: TRBD1; v_gene: TRBV7-8; j_gene: TRBJ1-1; CDR3aa: CASSKNYQGALNTEAFF
d_gene: NA; v_gene: TRBV27; j_gene: TRBJ1-1; CDR3aa: CASSKGVGAEAFF
d_gene: NA; v_gene: TRBV5-6; j_gene: TRBJ2-1; CDR3aa: CASSLRWSATYNEQFF
d_gene: NA; v_gene: TRBV19; j_gene: TRBJ2-1; CDR3aa: CASRGVTTVHEQFF